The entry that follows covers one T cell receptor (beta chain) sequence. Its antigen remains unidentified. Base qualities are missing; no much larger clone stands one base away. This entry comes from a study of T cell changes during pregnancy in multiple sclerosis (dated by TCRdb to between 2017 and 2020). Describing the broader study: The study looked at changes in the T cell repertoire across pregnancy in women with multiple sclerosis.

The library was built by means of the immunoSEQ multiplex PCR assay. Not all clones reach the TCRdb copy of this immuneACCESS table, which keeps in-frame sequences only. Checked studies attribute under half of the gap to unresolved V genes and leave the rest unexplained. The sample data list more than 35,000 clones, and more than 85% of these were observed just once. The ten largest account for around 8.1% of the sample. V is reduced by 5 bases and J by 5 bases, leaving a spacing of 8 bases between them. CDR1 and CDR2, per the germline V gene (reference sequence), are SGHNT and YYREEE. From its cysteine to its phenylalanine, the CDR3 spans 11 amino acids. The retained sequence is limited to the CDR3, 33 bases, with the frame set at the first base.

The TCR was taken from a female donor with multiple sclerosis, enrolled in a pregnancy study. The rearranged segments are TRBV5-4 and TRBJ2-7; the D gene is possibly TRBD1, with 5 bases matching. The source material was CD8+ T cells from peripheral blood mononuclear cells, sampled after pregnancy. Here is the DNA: TGTGCCAGCAGGGACAAGGACGAGCAGTACTTC. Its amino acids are CASRDKDEQYF.